Reported below is one TCR beta chain. The data originate from a study of CD8 T cells in Susac syndrome. Random hexamers primed reverse transcription of about 0.45 to 1 ug RNA. MiXCR was run by TCRdb on the immunoSEQ multiplex PCR reads, yielding one entry per CDR3 protein. Of approximately 220,000 distinct CDR3 sequences in the sample, 95% were seen once. Sequencing of TCR beta, carried out with a high-throughput approach, was applied to CD8+ and CD4+ T cells from the blood. In the multiple sclerosis control group, patients were treatment-naive and had stable or active relapsing-remitting disease. The CDR3 contains 15 residues. Germline CDR1 reads GTSNPN; CDR2 reads SVGIG (reference sequence). The V gene end was trimmed by 0 bases and the J gene end by 5 bases; junction bases not matched to a gene: 6.

The sequence came from a human donor with multiple sclerosis. The V gene is TRBV30, the J gene TRBJ1-2; 10 bases fit TRBD1. The material sequenced was CD4+ T cells from PBMCs. CDR3 amino acids: CAWSVSRTGGYGYTF. The CDR3 nucleotides read TGTGCCTGGAGTGTATCCCGGACAGGGGGATATGGCTACACCTTC.